A selection of T cell receptor beta chains follows, all from one sample in a study of cytomegalovirus exposure and HLA in healthy donors. Clones were read by immunoSEQ multiplex PCR, and TCRdb kept only the in-frame ones, dropping some. The top ten hold 1.5% to 2.5% of the sample, which has hundreds of thousands of clones, roughly 87% seen once. Sequencing was performed on PBMCs. The receptors shown here come from a woman under 30 in good health and CMV-seropositive. The CDR3 runs from the conserved cysteine through the conserved F or W. The D gene is left open where the match is weak. Rows give clone size only sometimes, using once, few, many, or a class for an expanded clone.

TRBV27	TRBJ2-1	-	-	TGTGCCAGCAGCCTTCTGGGGGCGGGAGTAGTCAATGAGCAGTTCTTC	CASSLLGAGVVNEQFF
TRBV18	TRBJ2-7	once	-	TGTGCCAGCTCACCACCAAGTCAGTCCTACGAGCAGTACTTC	CASSPPSQSYEQYF
TRBV12-1	TRBJ1-5	-	-	TGTGCCAGCAGCTTGAACAGATATCATAGCAATCAGCCCCAGCATTTT	CASSLNRYHSNQPQHF
TRBV7-8	TRBJ2-1	-	-	TGTGCCAGCAGCCCTGGGGCCTCAGGGGATGAGCAGTTCTTC	CASSPGASGDEQFF
TRBV5-4	TRBJ2-1	-	-	TGTGCCAGCAGTTCGGGGGTTGGTGTGATGAATGAGCAGTTCTTC	CASSSGVGVMNEQFF
TRBV5-1	TRBJ1-1	-	-	TGCGCCAGCAGCTTGTCGGGGGGGACTGAAGCTTTCTTT	CASSLSGGTEAFF
TRBV6-1	TRBJ2-5	-	-	TGTGCCAGCAGTGGGGGAGGCCAGCCGGAGACCCAGTACTTC	CASSGGGQPETQYF
TRBV14	TRBJ2-7	-	-	TGTGCCAGCAGCCAAGATAACGAGCAGTACTTC	CASSQDNEQYF
TRBV25-1	TRBJ1-1	-	-	TGTGCCAGCAGTGGAAGCAGGGACACTGAAGCTTTCTTT	CASSGSRDTEAFF
TRBV19	TRBJ1-1	-	-	TGTGCCAGCACGTACGGCAGGGGTAGGACTGAAGCTTTCTTT	CASTYGRGRTEAFF
TRBV2	TRBJ1-4	-	TRBD1	TGTGCCAGCAGTTTACAGGGGAGTAATGAAAAACTGTTTTTT	CASSLQGSNEKLFF
TRBV9	TRBJ2-1	-	-	TGTGCCAGCAGCCCCGGGGGTAGCGGCTCGAGGAATGAGCAGTTCTTC	CASSPGGSGSRNEQFF
TRBV7-8	TRBJ1-2	-	-	TGTGCCAGCAGCTTAGCTGGGCCGGCGTATGGCTACACCTTC	CASSLAGPAYGYTF
TRBV28	TRBJ1-5	-	-	TGTGCCAGCAGTCTACCTCGGCCAGGCAGGGATCAGCCCCAGCATTTT	CASSLPRPGRDQPQHF
TRBV7-6	TRBJ2-3	-	TRBD2	TGTGCCAGCAGTTCTCGACTAGCGGGAGGGCAAGATACGCAGTATTTT	CASSSRLAGGQDTQYF
TRBV5-1	TRBJ1-1	-	-	TGCGCCAGCAGCTTGGAGAGCTCCAACACTGAAGCTTTCTTT	CASSLESSNTEAFF
TRBV28	TRBJ1-1	few	TRBD1	TGTGCCAGCAGTCCCAGGGGGCGCGTTTCCACTGAAGCTTTCTTT	CASSPRGRVSTEAFF
TRBV9	TRBJ2-2	-	-	TGTGCCAGCAGCGCCGGGAGCGGCACCGGGGAGCTGTTTTTT	CASSAGSGTGELFF
TRBV6-1	TRBJ1-2	-	-	TGTGCCAGCAGCCTACAGGGACGCGGCTACACCTTC	CASSLQGRGYTF
TRBV25-1	TRBJ1-1	-	-	TGTGCCAGCAAAGGGAGGACTGAAGCTTTCTTT	CASKGRTEAFF
TRBV29-1	TRBJ1-1	-	-	TGCAGCGCCTGTAACAGGAACACTGAAGCTTTCTTT	CSACNRNTEAFF
TRBV29-1	TRBJ2-7	-	TRBD1	TGCAGCGTTGCCCGGGACAGGGGATCCTACGAGCAGTACTTC	CSVARDRGSYEQYF
TRBV5-1	TRBJ2-7	-	-	TGCGCCAGCAGCGCGTCGAGTTACGAGCAGTACTTC	CASSASSYEQYF
TRBV28	TRBJ1-1	-	TRBD1	TGTGCCAGCAGCAGGACAGGGGGCGGGGCTGAAGCTTTCTTT	CASSRTGGGAEAFF
TRBV7-9	TRBJ1-1	few	TRBD1	TGTGCCAGCAGCCTCCCGGACAGGGGAAGGCCTGAAGCTTTCTTT	CASSLPDRGRPEAFF
TRBV6-5	TRBJ2-1	-	TRBD2	TGTGCCAGCAGTCCTCGGACTAGCGGGAGCAATGAGCAGTTCTTC	CASSPRTSGSNEQFF
TRBV11-2	TRBJ2-6	-	TRBD1	TGTGCCAGCAGCTTAGGATCCGGGACAGGGGTCTCTGGGGCCAACGTCCTGACTTTC	CASSLGSGTGVSGANVLTF
TRBV5-1	TRBJ2-1	-	TRBD2	TGCGCCAGCAGCTTGGTTCCAGCGGGAGGTCTGGGGGAGCAGTTCTTC	CASSLVPAGGLGEQFF
TRBV21-1	TRBJ2-3	-	-	TGTGCCAGCAGCTCCCACTCCCCGGTCACAGATACGCAGTATTTT	CASSSHSPVTDTQYF
TRBV25-1	TRBJ1-1	-	-	TGTGCCAGCAGTGAATATGGGCAGGGATGGTACACTGAAGCTTTCTTT	CASSEYGQGWYTEAFF
TRBV9	TRBJ1-5	-	-	TGTGCCAGCAGCCCAACGACAGGTCGCAATCAGCCCCAGCATTTT	CASSPTTGRNQPQHF
TRBV6-5	TRBJ1-1	once	-	TGTGCCACGGGGAGAGTGAACACTGAAGCTTTCTTT	CATGRVNTEAFF
TRBV28	TRBJ1-1	-	-	TGTGCCAGCAGTTTAAACAGCCCGAACACTGAAGCTTTCTTT	CASSLNSPNTEAFF
TRBV5-1	TRBJ2-5	few	-	TGCGCCAGCAGTCCCTCAACCAGAGAGACCCAGTACTTC	CASSPSTRETQYF
TRBV7-9	TRBJ2-1	-	TRBD2	TGTGCCAGCAGCCTAGCGGGAGGGTTTAGGAATGAGCAGTTCTTC	CASSLAGGFRNEQFF
TRBV27	TRBJ2-7	-	-	TGTGCCAGCAGTAGAAGGTCTAGCGACCTATACTCCTACGAGCAGTACTTC	CASSRRSSDLYSYEQYF
TRBV2	TRBJ2-4	-	-	TGTGCCAGCAGTGAAGGGGGGGACCCTTGGGCGGCAGACATTCAGTACTTC	CASSEGGDPWAADIQYF
TRBV7-9	TRBJ1-2	-	TRBD1	TGTGCCAGCAGTCCTACAGGGGGCAACTATGGCTACACCTTC	CASSPTGGNYGYTF
TRBV18	TRBJ2-7	-	-	TGTGCCAGCTCACCGAGAACCGGAGGTACCTACGAGCAGTACTTC	CASSPRTGGTYEQYF
TRBV27	TRBJ2-3	-	TRBD2	TGTGCCAGCAGTTACAACGGGAGGGAGGATACGCAGTATTTT	CASSYNGREDTQYF
TRBV28	TRBJ1-5	-	TRBD1	TGTGCCAGCAGTCCACGGGACAGTCTCAATCAGCCCCAGCATTTT	CASSPRDSLNQPQHF
TRBV2	TRBJ1-1	few	-	TGTGCCAGCAGGCCCGAGGGGAACACTGAAGCTTTCTTT	CASRPEGNTEAFF
TRBV15	TRBJ1-4	-	-	TGTGCCACCAGCAGTCCCCCAGGGGTTAATGAAAAACTGTTTTTT	CATSSPPGVNEKLFF
TRBV19	TRBJ1-1	-	-	TGTGCCAGTAAACAGACAGTAAACACTGAAGCTTTCTTT	CASKQTVNTEAFF
TRBV6-1	TRBJ2-5	few	TRBD2	TGTGCCAGCACCACGGATATAGCGGGAGGAGAGACCCAGTACTTC	CASTTDIAGGETQYF
TRBV27	TRBJ2-1	-	-	TGTGCCAGCAGTTTTAAGCGGTACGGGGAGCAGTTCTTC	CASSFKRYGEQFF